Following are 25 T cell receptor beta chains from one sample sequenced in a study of regulatory T cells in long-lasting Graves disease. The time point: newly diagnosed GD, antithyroid drugs for less than 3 months. PBMC-derived RNA was used for the TCR library. Researchers made TCR beta libraries by using iRepertoire HTBI primers and running Arm-PCR on CDR3 regions. TCRdb re-called the multiplex PCR reads through MiXCR, storing one row per CDR3 protein. The sample has 250,000 or so distinct CDR3 sequences; about 17% are singletons. Separately, the same data were catalogued under a study of T cells in Graves' hyperthyroidism and ophthalmopathy.

The specimen comprised peripheral blood mononuclear cells (PBMCs), sampled at new diagnosis, from a patient treated with antithyroid drugs. The receptor source for this set is a woman in her 30s with Graves disease.

The chain is built from TRBV29-1 and TRBJ2-1; 15 nucleotides line up with TRBD2. This CDR3 has 14 residues. With V trimmed by 4 bases and J by 9 bases, 4 bases remained unmatched. Germline V CDR1 and CDR2: SQVTM, ANQGSEA. The DNA for the CDR3 is TGCAGCGTTGGGACTAGCGGGGGGGCCAGTGAGCAGTTCTTC. Translating it yields CSVGTSGGASEQFF.

This clonotype was detected many times. The chain uses TRBV5-6 and TRBJ2-7; D call uncertain. Germline lookup yields CDR1 SGHDT and CDR2 YYEEEE. The length of the CDR3 is 13 residues. V lost 2 bases, J lost 3 bases, and 9 bases lay in between. CDR3 amino acids: CASSFRVGYEQYF. The CDR3 DNA reads TGTGCCAGCAGCTTTAGGGTGGGCTACGAGCAGTACTTC.

This clonotype showed up many times. J is TRBJ2-1 and V is TRBV3-1, with 7 positions matching TRBD1. CDR3 length: 16 residues. The germline gives CDR1 LGHDT, CDR2 YNNKEL (reference sequence). V shed 4 bases, J shed 7 bases, and the junction held 13 bases outside the gene matches. As DNA, the CDR3 is TGTGCCAGCAGCCTCAGGGGACAGAGGCTTGGTAATGAGCAGTTCTTC. It yields the protein CASSLRGQRLGNEQFF.

This clonotype was found many times. The genes are TRBV2 and TRBJ1-3; D is ambiguous. V lost 6 bases and J 4 bases, leaving 7 bases between the germline ends. This CDR3 has 12 residues. CDR1 is SNHLY, CDR2 FYNNEI, per germline. This CDR3 reads CASRALGNTIYF. CDR3 nucleotide sequence: TGTGCCAGCAGGGCTCTGGGAAACACCATATATTTT.

About this clonotype itself: This may arise from a read error, as a much more abundant clone is one base away. This sequence joins TRBV5-1 and TRBJ1-2, with D tentatively TRBD1 (5 bases). This CDR3 comprises 13 residues. CDR1 and CDR2 from the germline V gene are SGHRS and YFSETQ. This CDR3 is CASSSFPRDGHTF. In DNA form, the CDR3 reads TGCGCCAGCAGCTCATTTCCCAGGGATGGCCACACCTTC.

This clonotype was recorded many times. A much larger clone is a single base away; this may be a read error. J is TRBJ2-5 and V is TRBV7-2; maybe TRBD2 (7 bases). The V gene's germline CDR1 is SGHTA and CDR2 FQGNSA. V lost 7 bases and J 5 bases, leaving 17 bases between the germline ends. This CDR3 has 14 residues. The CDR3 region has the DNA TGTGCCAGCAACTTGGCGGGGGCATTTGAGACCCAGTACTTC. Amino acids: CASNLAGAFETQYF.

In this sample, this clonotype turned up many times. The gene calls are TRBV11-1 and TRBJ1-1; a weak D match, TRBD1 (5 bases). The CDR3 has 13 amino acids. V was cut by 5 bases and J by 8 bases, with 15 bases left in between. Germline V gives CDR1 SGHAT, CDR2 FQDESV (reference sequence). As DNA, the CDR3 is TGTGCCAGCAGCCGGGACGCTGCGGGCGAAGCTTTCTTT. Translated, it gives CASSRDAAGEAFF.

This clonotype has ten or more counts. This sequence joins TRBV27 and TRBJ1-2; 9 bases are a match to TRBD1. The CDR3 has 15 residues. The ends lost 6 bases at V and 4 bases at J; junction bases unmatched: 9. Germline CDR1 and CDR2: MNHEY and SMNVEV (reference sequence). CDR3 DNA sequence: TGTGCCAGCAGGGAACAGGGGGCCGGAGTCTATGGCTACACCTTC. Its translation is CASREQGAGVYGYTF.

The sample holds many counts of this clonotype. The genes are TRBV5-1 and TRBJ1-4; no clear D gene. CDR1 SGHRS and CDR2 YFSETQ come from the germline V gene. CDR3 length: 13 residues. Trimming took off 2 bases at V and 8 bases at J, with 10 bases between the two ends. As DNA, the CDR3 is TGCGCCAGCAGCTTCTATCAAGGCGAAAAACTGTTTTTT. This gives the protein CASSFYQGEKLFF.

This clonotype was counted at least ten times. The V call is TRBV7-9, the J call TRBJ1-1, with 7 bases aligning to TRBD1. The V gene's germline CDR1 is SEHNR and CDR2 FQNEAQ (reference sequence). This CDR3 has 14 residues. Trimming removed 5 bases from V and 3 bases from J; junction bases left unmatched: 6. CDR3 residues: CASSDRAQYTEAFF. The CDR3 nucleotides read TGTGCCAGCAGCGACAGGGCTCAGTACACTGAAGCTTTCTTT. The full variable domain, in which reference TRBV7-9 and TRBJ1-1 provide the parts outside the CDR3, is DTGVSQNPRHKITKRGQNVTFRCDPISEHNRLYWYRQTLGQGPEFLTYFQNEAQLEKSRLLSDRFSAERPKGSFSTLEIQRTEQGDSAMYLCASSDRAQYTEAFFGQGTRLTVV.

This clonotype was seen more than once but under ten times. V is TRBV7-9 and J is TRBJ1-1; tentative D call: TRBD1 (5 bases). V gave up 3 bases and J gave up 6 bases, with 8 bases separating them. In germline, CDR1 is SEHNR, CDR2 FQNEAQ (reference sequence). This CDR3 has 12 residues. The CDR3 DNA is TGTGCCAGCAGCTTTCAAGGGGCTGAAGCTTTCTTT. It is translated as CASSFQGAEAFF. The full variable domain, rest sourced from reference TRBV7-9 and TRBJ1-1, is DTGVSQNPRHKITKRGQNVTFRCDPISEHNRLYWYRQTLGQGPEFLTYFQNEAQLEKSRLLSDRFSAERPKGSFSTLEIQRTEQGDSAMYLCASSFQGAEAFFGQGTRLTVV.

In this sample, this clonotype turned up many times. The chain uses TRBV12-3 or TRBV12-4 and TRBJ1-6; weak D call: TRBD1 (5 bases). The V end lost 4 bases, the J end lost 7 bases, and 11 bases lay between the germline ends. The CDR3 is made up of 14 amino acids. The CDR3 DNA follows: TGTGCCAGCAGTTGGGGACTCATAAATTCACCCCTCCACTTT. Protein: CASSWGLINSPLHF.

Many counts were recorded for this clonotype. The chain is built from TRBV14 and TRBJ1-1, with no clear D. Germline CDR1 and CDR2: SGHDN and FVKESK. This CDR3 has 16 residues. Trimming removed 4 bases from V and 6 bases from J, with 21 bases in between. CDR3 sequence (DNA): TGTGCCAGCAGCCTAACCCGGACGGGAACAAGGTCTGAAGCTTTCTTT. Protein sequence: CASSLTRTGTRSEAFF.

The chain links TRBV6-1 to TRBJ1-1, with no clear D. The CDR3 is 12 residues long. Germline loops: CDR1 MNHNS, CDR2 SASEGT. Between the trimmed V and J ends, which lost 7 bases and 4 bases, there was a span of 10 bases. CDR3 coding DNA: TGTGCCAGCATTCTCGAAGGCACTGAAGCTTTCTTT. This translates into CASILEGTEAFF.

This clonotype occurred many times. V gene TRBV7-2 combines with J gene TRBJ2-5; weak D call: TRBD1 (5 bases). The CDR3 is 15 residues long. CDR1 and CDR2 (germline): SGHTA, FQGNSA. V lost 2 bases and J lost 5, with 15 bases in between. The CDR3 sequence is CASSLWGSLGETQYF. In DNA, the CDR3 is TGTGCCAGCAGCTTATGGGGCAGCTTGGGTGAGACCCAGTACTTC.

The chain employs TRBV7-2 and TRBJ2-5, with 9 positions matching TRBD2. With 10 bases clipped from V and 1 base from J, the junction kept 4 bases outside the gene matches. From germline, CDR1 is SGHTA and CDR2 FQGNSA. The CDR3 runs 13 residues. The chain's CDR3 is CATERGAQETQYF. The CDR3 nucleotides are TGTGCCACGGAGCGGGGGGCCCAAGAGACCCAGTACTTC. The full variable domain, its missing parts supplied by reference TRBV7-2 and TRBJ2-5, is GAGVSQSPSNKVTEKGKDVELRCDPISGHTALYWYRQSLGQGLEFLIYFQGNSAPDKSGLPSDRFSAERTGGSVSTLTIQRTQQEDSAVYLCATERGAQETQYFGPGTRLLVL.

In this sample, this clonotype turned up a few times. The J gene is TRBJ1-5, the V gene TRBV19; 7 bases are shared with TRBD1. The J segment lost 0 bases and the V segment lost 4 bases, leaving 6 bases of the junction unmatched. Germline V gene sequence: CDR1 LNHDA, CDR2 SQIVND (reference sequence). The CDR3 length is 16 residues. CDR3: CASSTDREYSNQPQHF. The DNA for the CDR3 is TGTGCCAGTAGTACCGACAGGGAATATAGCAATCAGCCCCAGCATTTT.

This clonotype was seen at least ten times. The chain has TRBV7-9 and TRBJ1-6, with 7 bases that match TRBD1. J gave up 6 bases and V 5 bases, and 10 bases lay outside the gene matches. The CDR3 is 16 amino acids. Germline CDR1 and CDR2: SEHNR and FQNEAQ (reference sequence). In DNA, the CDR3 is TGTGCCAGCAGCCCAAGCGCCGGGACAGCTAATTCACCCCTCCACTTT. Its translation is CASSPSAGTANSPLHF.

This clonotype came up many times. V usage is TRBV18 and J usage is TRBJ1-2, with TRBD1 matching 7 bases. With V trimmed by 3 bases and J by 2 bases, 3 bases remained unmatched. Germline values: CDR1 KGHSH, CDR2 LQKENI. This CDR3 region has 14 residues. The CDR3: CASSPGDSNYGYTF. In DNA form, the CDR3 reads TGTGCCAGCTCACCTGGGGACAGCAACTATGGCTACACCTTC.

This clonotype was counted many times. One end of the junction varies from germline; a read error may be responsible. V usage is TRBV5-8 and J usage is TRBJ2-5; D not resolved. The CDR3 totals 11 residues. Germline CDR1 and CDR2: SGHTS and YDEGEE. The CDR3 spells CASSSEPKPSF. DNA of the CDR3: TGTGCCAGCAGCTCTGAACCTAAGCCATCTTTC.

This chain links TRBV14 with TRBJ1-1, with D perhaps matching TRBD1 (5 bases). From germline, CDR1 is SGHDN and CDR2 FVKESK. Trimming cost V 4 bases and J 7 bases, with 19 bases left between them. The CDR3 has 15 amino acids. In nucleotides, the CDR3 is TGTGCCAGCAGCCCCCTTGGGCCTCCGGGGGGTGAAGCTTTCTTT. Its protein is CASSPLGPPGGEAFF.

This clonotype has a count of ten or more. The V and J genes are TRBV3-1 and TRBJ2-7; D is possibly TRBD2 (5 bases). Germline V CDR1 and CDR2: LGHDT, YNNKEL (reference sequence). Deletions cut 9 bases from V and 0 bases from J, with 21 bases between. CDR3 size: 16 residues. The CDR3 is CASGKSGSLFSYEQYF. The CDR3 bases are TGTGCCAGTGGGAAATCGGGATCACTTTTCTCCTACGAGCAGTACTTC.

On this clonotype: This may stem from a read error, because a much larger clone lies one nucleotide away. Because it lacks the conserved phenylalanine or tryptophan at the end, this CDR3 is likely a read error. The chain combines TRBV11-3 with TRBJ2-1; D is unclear. Germline V gives CDR1 SGHNT, CDR2 YENEEA. This CDR3 has 11 residues. Trimming pared 6 bases from V and 13 bases from J, leaving 13 bases between. Here the CDR3 DNA reads TGTGCCAGCAGTCCGATCGGTATTCAGTTCCTC. Amino acids: CASSPIGIQFL.

In this sample, this clonotype turned up many times. V usage is TRBV4-1 and J usage is TRBJ1-1; D not resolved. V was shortened by 1 base and J by 11 bases, with 14 bases between the two germline ends. CDR1 is MGHRA and CDR2 is YSYEKL in the germline V gene. This CDR3 has 13 amino acids. CDR3 region: CASSQVGEPWAFF. As DNA, the CDR3 is TGCGCCAGCAGCCAAGTAGGCGAACCATGGGCTTTCTTT.

A single count supports this clonotype. The V and J genes are TRBV24-1 and TRBJ2-3; 9 positions agree with TRBD2. This CDR3 has 13 residues. The germline CDR1 and CDR2 sequences are KGHDR and SFDVKD. Losses at the gene ends were 7 bases for V and 4 bases for J; bases not matched to a gene: 2. The DNA for the CDR3 is TGTGCCACCAGGGGCGGGGGGGCAGATACGCAGTATTTT. This translates into CATRGGGADTQYF.